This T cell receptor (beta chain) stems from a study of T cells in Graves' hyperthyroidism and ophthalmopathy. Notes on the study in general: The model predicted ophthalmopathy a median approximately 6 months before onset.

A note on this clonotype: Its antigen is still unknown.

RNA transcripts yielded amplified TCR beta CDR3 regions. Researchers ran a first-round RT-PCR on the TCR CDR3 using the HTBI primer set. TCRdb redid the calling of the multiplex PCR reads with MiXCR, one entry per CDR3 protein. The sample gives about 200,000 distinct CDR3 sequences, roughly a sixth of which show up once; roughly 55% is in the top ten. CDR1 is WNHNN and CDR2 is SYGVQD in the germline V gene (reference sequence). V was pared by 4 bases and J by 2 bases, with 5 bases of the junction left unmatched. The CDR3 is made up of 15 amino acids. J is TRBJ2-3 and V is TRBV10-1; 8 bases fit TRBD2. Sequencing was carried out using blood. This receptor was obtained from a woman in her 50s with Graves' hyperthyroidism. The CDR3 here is CASSVSGNPTDTQYF. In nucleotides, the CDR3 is TGCGCCAGCAGTGTTAGCGGGAACCCCACAGATACGCAGTATTTT.